This TCR beta chain stems from a study of a mutant IDH1 vaccine in newly diagnosed glioma. Study-level background: Patients under treatment included about 62% males and about 38% females and had a mean age of approximately 43 years. Receipt of radiotherapy, temozolomide, or both preceded the study, and most received both.

Time point noted: baseline, week 1 (first vaccination visit). Specified treatment: pre-vaccination baseline after standard-of-care therapy. Repertoires were generated with immunoSEQ multiplex PCR, while TCRdb's copy carries only in-frame clones and drops some. This table holds tens of thousands of clones, around nine tenths found once. Details on this clone: Antigen unknown.

The V and J ends lost 5 bases and 4 bases respectively, with 15 bases between them. Germline CDR1 is SGHVS and CDR2 is FQNEAQ. The length of the CDR3 is 15 residues. Findings and limits, study-wide: Alterations occurring in top peripheral T cell clonotypes seemed unrelated to pseudoprogression. Induction of immune responses by the vaccine occurred in roughly 93% of patients.

The specimen was PBMCs, collected from a glioma patient treated with radiotherapy, temozolomide or both. The V call is TRBV7-8, the J call TRBJ1-5; D possibly corresponds to TRBD1 (6 bases). The TCR was taken from a young man with glioma. DNA of the CDR3: TGTGCCAGCAGCCGGGTTACAGGGAATAATCAGCCCCAGCATTTT. Translated: CASSRVTGNNQPQHF.